The 32 T cell receptor beta chains listed next were all sequenced from one sample in a study of pediatric ulcerative colitis. The assay was immunoSEQ multiplex PCR, and TCRdb's table has in-frame clones only and misses some. This table has 55,000 to 75,000 clones, about nine tenths appearing once. Sample: blood. The receptors come from a boy aged 5-17 years with severe ulcerative colitis.

The rearrangement joins TRBV7-9 to TRBJ2-7; the D is unclear. Germline loops: CDR1 SEHNR, CDR2 FQNEAQ (reference sequence). The CDR3 contains 13 residues. Trimming took off 6 bases at V and 5 bases at J, with 14 bases between the two ends. This CDR3 reads CASSRRERDEQYF. CDR3 bases: TGTGCCAGCAGTCGAAGGGAAAGGGACGAGCAGTACTTC. The whole variable domain, remainder taken from reference TRBV7-9 and TRBJ2-7, is DTGVSQNPRHKITKRGQNVTFRCDPISEHNRLYWYRQTLGQGPEFLTYFQNEAQLEKSRLLSDRFSAERPKGSFSTLEIQRTEQGDSAMYLCASSRRERDEQYFGPGTRLTVT.

The chain combines TRBV9 with TRBJ2-5; the D gene is possibly TRBD1 (5 bases). The germline V and J ends were trimmed by 3 bases and 7 bases, with 16 bases remaining between them. CDR1 SGDLS and CDR2 YYNGEE come from the germline V gene. The CDR3 totals 14 residues. DNA for the CDR3: TGTGCCAGCAGCGCAGAAGGGGCACGGCCGACCCAGTACTTC. Its translation is CASSAEGARPTQYF.

This clone was seen only once. The V and J genes are TRBV7-2 and TRBJ1-2, with 11 bases matching TRBD1. Looked up from germline, CDR1 is SGHTA and CDR2 is FQGNSA. Trimming took 6 bases from V and 2 from J; bases not matched to a gene: 2. The CDR3 is made up of 14 amino acids. The CDR3 nucleotides are TGTGCCAGCAGGGGACAGGGGGAAAACTATGGCTACACCTTC. This translates into CASRGQGENYGYTF.

The CDR3 reads CASSLGSYNEQFF. The CDR3 DNA reads TGTGCCAGCAGCTTAGGCTCCTACAATGAGCAGTTCTTC. The chain uses TRBV11-3 and TRBJ2-1; D not resolved. The CDR3 contains 13 residues. Between the trimmed V and J ends, which lost 1 base and 0 bases, there was a span of 1 base. CDR1 and CDR2 (germline): SGHNT, YENEEA.

A word on this clone: The sample holds other DNA sequences that translate to the same CDR3. The V call is TRBV19, the J call TRBJ2-5, with TRBD1 identical over 8 bases. Per germline, CDR1 LNHDA and CDR2 SQIVND (reference sequence). The ends lost 5 bases at V and 5 bases at J; junction bases unmatched: 4. The CDR3 is 13 residues long. DNA of the CDR3: TGTGCCAGTAGTGTAAACAGGGGGGAGACCCAGTACTTC. Translated, it gives CASSVNRGETQYF.

The rearrangement uses TRBV5-6 and TRBJ2-7, with 8 bases that match TRBD2. J gave up 7 bases and V 5 bases, and 17 bases lay outside the gene matches. The CDR3 runs 16 residues. CDR1 is SGHDT, CDR2 YYEEEE, per germline. CDR3 region: CASSFTAGTRVVEQYF. CDR3 coding DNA: TGTGCCAGCAGTTTCACGGCAGGGACTAGAGTCGTTGAGCAGTACTTC.

This clone was detected ten times or more. This chain's CDR3 is CASRDRDTGELFF. The CDR3, as DNA: TGCGCCAGCCGGGACAGGGACACCGGGGAGCTGTTTTTT. The V gene is TRBV10-2, the J gene TRBJ2-2; TRBD1 matches 9 bases. CDR1 and CDR2 from the germline V gene are WSHSY and SAAADI. This CDR3 spans 13 amino acids. V gave up 8 bases and J gave up 3 bases; unmatched junction bases: 1.

The V call is TRBV29-1, the J call TRBJ2-1; D is possibly TRBD1 (5 bases). Between the trimmed V and J ends, which lost 7 bases and 9 bases, there was a span of 10 bases. The germline gives CDR1 SQVTM, CDR2 ANQGSEA. The CDR3 has 10 residues. CDR3 bases: TGCAGCGCAGGGTTTAGTGAGCAGTTCTTC. Residues: CSAGFSEQFF.

The chain has TRBV28 and TRBJ1-1; tentatively, D is TRBD1 (5 bases). CDR3 length equals 12 residues. The germline gives CDR1 MDHEN, CDR2 SYDVKM. V was shortened by 7 bases and J by 10 bases, with 16 bases between the two germline ends. CDR3 in amino acids: CASTQFGGGAFF. CDR3 DNA sequence: TGTGCCAGCACCCAGTTTGGGGGAGGAGCTTTCTTT.

V and J are TRBV10-2 and TRBJ2-7, with 7 bases identical to TRBD2. Germline V gene lookup returns CDR1 WSHSY and CDR2 SAAADI. This CDR3 spans 16 amino acids. With 3 bases clipped from V and 1 base from J, the junction kept 9 bases outside the gene matches. The DNA for the CDR3 is TGCGCCAGCAGTGATCCAACGGGAGGTCGTTCCTACGAGCAGTACTTC. Encoded protein: CASSDPTGGRSYEQYF.

J is TRBJ1-1 and V is TRBV29-1; TRBD1 aligns across 8 bases. Germline V gene data show CDR1 as SQVTM and CDR2 as ANQGSEA. This CDR3 has 12 amino acids. Germline trimming cut 5 bases from V and 5 bases from J; bases unmatched to any gene: 4. As DNA, the CDR3 is TGCAGCGTTACCGACAGGGGTACTGAAGCTTTCTTT. Protein sequence: CSVTDRGTEAFF.

This clone has only a few counts. The rearrangement uses TRBV19 and TRBJ1-2, with D possibly being TRBD1 (5 bases). V shed 8 bases and J shed 9 bases, with 25 bases lying between them. CDR3 size: 15 residues. From germline, CDR1 is LNHDA and CDR2 SQIVND (reference sequence). The CDR3 DNA reads as TGTGCCAGTGACCGATCCGGGACGGACCCTGGGAGCTACACCTTC. This codes for CASDRSGTDPGSYTF.

This sequence joins TRBV5-6 and TRBJ2-7, with 12 bases lining up with TRBD1. The J segment lost 7 bases and the V segment lost 4 bases, leaving 6 bases of the junction unmatched. The length of the CDR3 is 14 residues. Germline-derived CDR1 and CDR2 are SGHDT and YYEEEE. The CDR3 DNA follows: TGTGCCAGCAGCGGAGGGACAGGGGGCAGAGAGCAGTACTTC. Translated, it gives CASSGGTGGREQYF.

The chain uses TRBV4-3 and TRBJ2-7, with D perhaps matching TRBD1 or TRBD2 (5 bases each). Trimming shortened V by 0 bases and J by 2 bases, and 11 bases separated the two germline ends. CDR3 length equals 15 residues. CDR1 is LGHNA and CDR2 is YSLEER in the germline V gene. The CDR3 DNA sequence: TGCGCCAGCAGCCAAGATCGGGACGAGACCTACGAGCAGTACTTC. Encoded protein: CASSQDRDETYEQYF.

V and J are TRBV12-1 and TRBJ2-7; TRBD2, the D gene given by the table, was not confirmed from the DNA. TRBV12-1 is flagged as a pseudogene. The CDR3 is 16 residues long. The CDR3 loop is CASSFGPLAGASEQYF. CDR3 nucleotide sequence: TGTGCCAGCAGCTTTGGCCCACTAGCGGGAGCAAGCGAGCAGTACTTC.

The CDR3 sequence is CASSVGPLGGTYNEQFF. CDR3 DNA: TGTGCCAGCAGCGTAGGGCCCCTCGGCGGGACCTACAATGAGCAGTTCTTC. The V and J genes are TRBV9 and TRBJ2-1; D is possibly TRBD2 (6 bases). Germline lookup yields CDR1 SGDLS and CDR2 YYNGEE. V was shortened by 0 bases and J by 2 bases, with 15 bases between the two germline ends. The CDR3 covers 17 residues.

V and J are TRBV6-5 and TRBJ1-2, with D uncertain. This CDR3 spans 13 amino acids. Per germline, CDR1 MNHEY and CDR2 SVGAGI. Trimming stripped 2 bases from V and 3 bases from J, with 7 bases between. The CDR3, as DNA: TGTGCCAGCAGTTACGGTCAGCACTATGGCTACACCTTC. The encoded protein is CASSYGQHYGYTF.

The J gene is TRBJ2-3, the V gene TRBV19; the D gene could be TRBD1 or TRBD2 (5 bases each). This CDR3 spans 13 amino acids. CDR1 and CDR2 from the germline V gene are LNHDA and SQIVND (reference sequence). Trimming cost V 9 bases and J 2 bases, with 12 bases left between them. CDR3 amino acids: CASRDGLTDTQYF. CDR3 in DNA: TGTGCCAGCCGGGACGGCCTCACAGATACGCAGTATTTT.

This sequence joins TRBV7-3 and TRBJ2-3, with D unclear. Germline CDR1 is SGHTA and CDR2 is FQGTGA. The CDR3 covers 16 residues. Trimming cost V 1 base and J 5 bases, with 16 bases left between them. CDR3 bases: TGTGCCAGCAGCTTAAGGCGGACCTCCGTGGGAGATACGCAGTATTTT. Amino acids: CASSLRRTSVGDTQYF.

The chain joins TRBV11-1 to TRBJ2-1; no definite D call. Trimming took 0 bases from V and 6 from J, leaving 18 bases between them. The CDR3 has 17 amino acids. Per germline, CDR1 SGHAT and CDR2 FQDESV (reference sequence). CDR3 loop: CASSLASTAEPLNEQFF. The CDR3 DNA follows: TGTGCCAGCAGCTTAGCATCGACGGCCGAGCCTCTCAATGAGCAGTTCTTC. The variable domain in full, with the rest retrieved from reference TRBV11-1 and TRBJ2-1, is EAEVAQSPRYKITEKSQAVAFWCDPISGHATLYWYRQILGQGPELLVQFQDESVVDDSQLPKDRFSAERLKGVDSTLKIQPAELGDSAMYLCASSLASTAEPLNEQFFGPGTRLTVL.

V usage is TRBV10-2 and J usage is TRBJ2-1; a possible D gene is TRBD2 (5 bases). Trimming shortened V by 3 bases and J by 0 bases, and 12 bases separated the two germline ends. The CDR3 is 16 residues long. Germline V gene sequence: CDR1 WSHSY, CDR2 SAAADI. CDR3 nucleotide sequence: TGCGCCAGCAGTGATGGAACTGGGAGCTCCTACAATGAGCAGTTCTTC. Translated: CASSDGTGSSYNEQFF.

The chain is built from TRBV29-1 and TRBJ2-1; 16 positions match TRBD2. This CDR3 comprises 13 residues. In germline, CDR1 is SQVTM, CDR2 ANQGSEA. The junction had 4 bases not matched to a gene; V was cut back by 7 bases and J by 10 bases. The CDR3 here is CSGMGLAGGEQFF. The CDR3 nucleotides are TGCAGCGGCATGGGACTAGCGGGAGGGGAGCAGTTCTTC.

CDR3 sequence reads: CASSEEAGGNSEQFF. In DNA, the CDR3 is TGTGCCAGCAGTGAGGAAGCGGGAGGTAATAGTGAGCAGTTCTTC. The chain recombines TRBV6-4 with TRBJ2-1; TRBD2 matches 9 bases. CDR3 length: 15 residues. Trimming took 3 bases from V and 9 from J; bases not matched to a gene: 9. Per the germline V gene, CDR1 is MRHNA and CDR2 is SNTAGT.

V and J are TRBV7-6 and TRBJ2-5, with TRBD2 identical over 9 bases. With V trimmed by 1 base and J by 5 bases, 8 bases remained unmatched. Germline CDR1 reads SGHVS; CDR2 reads FNYEAQ. The CDR3 covers 16 residues. Here the CDR3 DNA reads TGTGCCAGCAGCTTAGAAGCGGGAGGCCCTCGGGAGACCCAGTACTTC. Translation gives CASSLEAGGPRETQYF.

The V and J genes are TRBV7-6 and TRBJ1-2; weak D call: TRBD1 (6 bases). This CDR3 contains 17 residues. Germline V gives CDR1 SGHVS, CDR2 FNYEAQ. Trimming took off 5 bases at V and 4 bases at J, with 23 bases between the two ends. The CDR3 region is CASSPRGERGAGYGYTF. CDR3 in DNA: TGTGCCAGCAGCCCTAGGGGGGAGAGGGGCGCCGGCTATGGCTACACCTTC. Looking up the rest from reference TRBV7-6 and TRBJ1-2 gives the full variable domain: GAGVSQSPRYKVTKRGQDVALRCDPISGHVSLYWYRQALGQGPEFLTYFNYEAQQDKSGLPNDRFSAERPEGSISTLTIQRTEQRDSAMYRCASSPRGERGAGYGYTFGSGTRLTVV.

The V gene is TRBV10-3, the J gene TRBJ2-7; D gene uncertain. The germline V gene has CDR1 ENHRY and CDR2 SYGVKD. The germline V and J ends were trimmed by 2 bases and 1 base, with 3 bases remaining between them. The CDR3 is made up of 12 amino acids. The CDR3 DNA is TGTGCCATCAGTGAGAGGTCCTACGAGCAGTACTTC. Its translation is CAISERSYEQYF.

In this sample, this clone turned up once. The chain recombines TRBV11-3 with TRBJ2-1; 7 nucleotides agree with TRBD1. CDR3 length: 14 amino acids. The germline V gene has CDR1 SGHNT and CDR2 YENEEA. V shed 3 bases, J shed 4 bases, and the junction held 3 bases outside the gene matches. The CDR3 sequence is CASSLRDSYNEQFF. CDR3 coding DNA: TGTGCCAGCAGCTTGAGGGACAGTTACAATGAGCAGTTCTTC.

The chain employs TRBV11-3 and TRBJ1-1, with D perhaps TRBD1 (6 bases). Germline V gene sequence: CDR1 SGHNT, CDR2 YENEEA. The CDR3 consists of 12 residues. Trimming shortened V by 5 bases and J by 10 bases, and 14 bases separated the two germline ends. The CDR3 protein is CASSTEKGGAFF. The CDR3 DNA reads TGTGCCAGCAGCACGGAAAAAGGGGGAGCTTTCTTT.

The V and J genes are TRBV12-5 and TRBJ2-4; 7 bases map to TRBD2. CDR1 and CDR2 from the germline V gene are LGHNT and FRNRAP. V was clipped by 0 bases and J by 8 bases; unmatched bases: 7. CDR3 length: 15 residues. In DNA, the CDR3 is TGTGCTAGTGGTTTGGTGGTAACCGGACTAGACATTCAGTACTTC. Translated: CASGLVVTGLDIQYF.

The chain combines TRBV6-6 with TRBJ2-2; D remains unclear. The V gene's germline CDR1 is MNHNY and CDR2 SVGAGI (reference sequence). The CDR3 spans 13 residues. V gave up 2 bases and J gave up 10 bases, with 11 bases separating them. The CDR3 sequence: CASSYEVGEELFF. CDR3 coding DNA: TGTGCCAGCAGTTACGAGGTTGGTGAGGAGCTGTTTTTT.

The genes are TRBV15 and TRBJ2-1, with 10 positions matching TRBD2. Germline V lookup: CDR1 LNHNV, CDR2 YYDKDF (reference sequence). The CDR3 spans 18 residues. Trimming took 0 bases from V and 7 from J; bases not matched to a gene: 12. The CDR3, as DNA: TGTGCCACCAGCAGAGATGGATCAGCGGGAGGGCCCAGGAATGAGCAGTTCTTC. This sequence encodes CATSRDGSAGGPRNEQFF.

The chain couples TRBV6-1 to TRBJ1-4, with 11 bases identical to TRBD1. There are 14 residues in the CDR3. In germline, CDR1 is MNHNS, CDR2 SASEGT. Losses at the gene ends were 3 bases for V and 8 bases for J; bases not matched to a gene: 2. The CDR3 is CASSDGTGGEKLFF. DNA for the CDR3: TGTGCCAGCAGTGATGGGACAGGGGGAGAAAAACTGTTTTTT.